These 8 T cell receptor beta chains came from one sample sequenced in a study of blood T cell repertoires in COVID-19. The data were produced by immunoSEQ multiplex PCR, yet TCRdb's version contains in-frame clones alone and is incomplete. The data contain hundreds of thousands of clones, roughly 85% of them singletons. The sample was PBMCs or T cells enriched from blood (not recorded which). All receptors come from a woman aged 30 to 39 who had been exposed to COVID-19.

The genes are TRBV19 and TRBJ2-2; D perhaps matches TRBD2 (6 bases). This CDR3 has 14 amino acids. V was clipped by 5 bases and J by 4 bases, with 11 bases between them. Germline V gives CDR1 LNHDA, CDR2 SQIVND (reference sequence). CDR3 in amino acids: CASSLRESTGELFF. CDR3 sequence (DNA): TGTGCCAGTAGTTTACGGGAGAGCACCGGGGAGCTGTTTTTT.

The chain uses TRBV2 and TRBJ2-5; 9 bases fit TRBD2. From germline, CDR1 is SNHLY and CDR2 FYNNEI. CDR3 length: 15 amino acids. Unmatched junction bases numbered 6, after V lost 3 bases and J lost 4 bases. The CDR3 DNA sequence: TGTGCCAGCAGTGAGGGACTAGCTTTAAGAGAGACCCAGTACTTC. This translates into CASSEGLALRETQYF.

This chain joins TRBV10-3 and TRBJ2-1; 12 bases are shared with TRBD1. The junction had 8 bases not matched to a gene; V was cut back by 4 bases and J by 7 bases. The CDR3 is 16 amino acids. In germline, CDR1 is ENHRY, CDR2 SYGVKD. The CDR3 protein is CAISVGTGGAGNEQFF. The CDR3 bases are TGTGCCATCAGTGTCGGGACAGGGGGCGCAGGTAATGAGCAGTTCTTC.

In this sample, this clone turned up once. This chain uses TRBV30 with TRBJ2-5, with TRBD2 identical over 11 bases. The V gene's germline CDR1 is GTSNPN and CDR2 SVGIG (reference sequence). With V trimmed by 6 bases and J by 3 bases, 6 bases remained unmatched. The CDR3 consists of 14 residues. CDR3 in DNA: TGTGCCTGTAGAGTAGCGGGGGGGGAAGAGACCCAGTACTTC. Its protein is CACRVAGGEETQYF.

The chain employs TRBV28 and TRBJ2-7; maybe TRBD1 (6 bases). This CDR3 comprises 13 residues. Trimming shortened V by 4 bases and J by 6 bases, and 13 bases separated the two germline ends. Germline values: CDR1 MDHEN, CDR2 SYDVKM. CDR3 nucleotide sequence: TGTGCCAGCAGTTACGAAGGGGGAAGCGAGCAGTACTTC. It encodes CASSYEGGSEQYF.

V usage is TRBV27 and J usage is TRBJ1-2; D may be TRBD1 (5 bases). This CDR3 is 13 amino acids long. Looked up from germline, CDR1 is MNHEY and CDR2 is SMNVEV (reference sequence). Trimming left V 2 bases short and J 4 bases short, with 8 bases between. The CDR3 nucleotides read TGTGCCAGCAGTTTAATGCAGGGCTATGGCTACACCTTC. It encodes CASSLMQGYGYTF.

The chain uses TRBV7-2 and TRBJ2-6; 9 nucleotides agree with TRBD1. Per the germline V gene, CDR1 is SGHTA and CDR2 is FQGNSA. J lost 2 bases, V lost 10 bases, and 6 bases had no gene match. The length of the CDR3 is 15 residues. Written as DNA, the CDR3 is TGTGCCATCTCACAGGGGGCGGCTGGGGCCAACGTCCTGACTTTC. This translates into CAISQGAAGANVLTF.

V is TRBV28 and J is TRBJ1-2; D not resolved. V dropped 6 bases and J dropped 7 bases, with 18 bases sitting between them. Germline CDR1 MDHEN, CDR2 SYDVKM. The CDR3 has 14 amino acids. CDR3 protein: CASSPLLRVGGYTF. The CDR3 coding sequence is TGTGCCAGCAGCCCTCTCCTCCGGGTGGGTGGCTACACCTTC.